This TCR beta chain originates from a study of CXCR3-negative and CXCR3-positive naive CD8 T cells. Findings and limits, study-wide: Fresh PBMCs went into most assays, and CXCR3 expression partly declined after cryopreservation. Unlike memory cells, which differed, naive CXCR3-negative and CXCR3-positive cells had similar TRBV-TRBJ usage. Against CXCR3-negative naive cells, CXCR3-positive naive cells showed more hydrophobic TRB CDR3s.

The authors made the TRB cDNA libraries by 5' RACE using UMI labels. Reprocessing the 5' RACE reads, TCRdb reports a single entry for every CDR3 protein and omits DNA. The specimen's table records approximately 100,000 distinct CDR3 sequences. As regards this clonotype: Its antigen is currently unknown.

The germline V gene encodes CDR1 LGHNA and CDR2 YSLEER. CDR3 length: 17 residues. The chain couples TRBV4-3 to TRBJ2-7. The sequence came from a human donor in good health. Some clones in this sample may be carry-over from other donors' samples. The sequencing input was naive CXCR3+ CD8+ T cells from blood. The subset: CD45RO-CCR7+CD27+CD95- naive CD8+ T cells expressing CXCR3 (TNR3+). The CDR3 reads CASSQEWGTWDLYEQYF.